This T cell receptor (beta chain) was retrieved from a study of prognosis after radiotherapy for stage I lung cancer. Study at large: Metastases at distant sites emerged in a handful of patients after radiotherapy, at a median of 7 months, whereas approximately 15 showed no significant progression.

This CDR3 comprises 18 residues. Per germline, CDR1 SGHTA and CDR2 FQGNSA. Genomic DNA was the source, and TCR beta CDR3 was amplified from it by two-round multiplex PCR. Gene-specific TRBV and TRBJ primers were used in PCR round one. TCRdb itself ran the multiplex PCR reads through MiXCR, one entry per CDR3 protein. The sample holds 20,000 to 25,000 distinct CDR3 sequences; approximately 39% are singletons and the top ten take 30% to 35%. Details on this clonotype: The germline gene is not matched at one end of the junction; a read error may be the cause.

The material was PBMCs, obtained before or after stereotactic body radiation therapy (not recorded which). The clonotype originates from a donor aged 50 or older with non-small cell lung cancer. The chain combines TRBV7-2 with TRBJ1-6; no clear D. CDR3 region: CASSLGEATPTSNSHLHF. In nucleotides, the CDR3 is TGTGCCAGCAGCCTCGGAGAGGCGACCCCCACCAGTAATTCACACCTCCACTTT.